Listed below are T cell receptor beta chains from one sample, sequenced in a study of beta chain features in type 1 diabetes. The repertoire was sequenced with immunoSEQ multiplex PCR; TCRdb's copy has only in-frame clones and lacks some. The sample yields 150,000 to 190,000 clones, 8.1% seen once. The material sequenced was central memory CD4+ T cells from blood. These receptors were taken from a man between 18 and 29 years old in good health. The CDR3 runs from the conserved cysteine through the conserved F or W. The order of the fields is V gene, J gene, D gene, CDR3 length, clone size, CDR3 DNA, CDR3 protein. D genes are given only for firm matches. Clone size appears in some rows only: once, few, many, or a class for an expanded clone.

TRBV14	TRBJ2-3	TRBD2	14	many	TGTGCCAGCAGCCAAGACCTAGCGGCAGATACGCAGTATTTT	CASSQDLAADTQYF
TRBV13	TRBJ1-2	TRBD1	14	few	TGTGCCAGCAGTCTAAACCAGGGGGGATATGGCTACACCTTC	CASSLNQGGYGYTF
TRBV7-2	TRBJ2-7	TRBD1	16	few	TGTGCCAGCAGCCCAGCCTGGGGGACAGGGGGCTACGAGCAGTACTTC	CASSPAWGTGGYEQYF
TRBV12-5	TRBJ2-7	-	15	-	TGTGCTAGTGGTTTGGCAGCCGGACAGAACTACGAGCAGTACTTC	CASGLAAGQNYEQYF
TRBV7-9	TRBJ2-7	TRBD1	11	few	TGTGCCAGCAGCTTTGGGGACAGGTACTACTTC	CASSFGDRYYF
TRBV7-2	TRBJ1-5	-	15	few	TGTGCCAGCAGCTTAGCGACCGGGATCAATCAGCCCCAGCATTTT	CASSLATGINQPQHF
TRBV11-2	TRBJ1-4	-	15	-	TGTGCCAGCAGCAGTGGGGCGGGACTTAATGAAAAACTGTTTTTT	CASSSGAGLNEKLFF
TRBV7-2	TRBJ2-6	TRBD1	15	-	TGTGCCAGCAGCTTCGGACAGGGCGGGTCCAACGTCCTGACTTTC	CASSFGQGGSNVLTF
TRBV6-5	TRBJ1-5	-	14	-	TGTGCCAGCAGTCAGACAGGTGTTAAAGGGTCCCAGCATTTT	CASSQTGVKGSQHF
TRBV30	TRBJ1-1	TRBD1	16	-	TGTGCCTGGAGCCGCGGAACCGGGACAGGGGGCACTGAAGCTTTCTTT	CAWSRGTGTGGTEAFF
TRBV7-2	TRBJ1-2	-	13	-	TGTGCCAGCAGCACGGCGGGAATGGGTGGCTACACCTTC	CASSTAGMGGYTF
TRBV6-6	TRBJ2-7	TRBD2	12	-	TGTGCCAGTGGACTAGCAGTCTACGAGCAGTACTTC	CASGLAVYEQYF
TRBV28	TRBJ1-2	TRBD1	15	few	TGTGCCACCCGAGGACAGGGGGCATATTCGAAAGGCTACACCTTC	CATRGQGAYSKGYTF
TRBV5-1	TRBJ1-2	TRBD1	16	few	TGCGCCAGCAGCAGTGGACAGGGTATCGGAGAATATGGCTACACCTTC	CASSSGQGIGEYGYTF
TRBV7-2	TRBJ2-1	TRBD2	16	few	TGTGCCAGCAGCTTTGCCGGGACTAGCGGGTACAATGAGCAGTTCTTC	CASSFAGTSGYNEQFF
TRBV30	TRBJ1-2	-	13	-	TGTGCCTGGAGTGACCCTCAGGGAAGCGGCTACACCTTC	CAWSDPQGSGYTF
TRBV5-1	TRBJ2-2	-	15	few	TGCGCCAGCAGCTTGGTTTCAGGAAGGTCCGGGGAGCTGTTTTTT	CASSLVSGRSGELFF
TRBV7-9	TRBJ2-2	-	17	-	TGTGCCAGCAGCTTAATACCAGGGTATAGGAACACCGGGGAGCTGTTTTTT	CASSLIPGYRNTGELFF
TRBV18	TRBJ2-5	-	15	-	TGTGCCAGCTCACCCGGGATAGTAGCTGGAGAGACCCAGTACTTC	CASSPGIVAGETQYF
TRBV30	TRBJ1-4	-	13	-	TGTGCCTGGTCGGGACTCCTTAATGAAAAACTGTTTTTT	CAWSGLLNEKLFF
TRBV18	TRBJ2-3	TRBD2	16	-	TGTGCCAGCTCACCACCGTCTCTAGCGGGAGGAGATACGCAGTATTTT	CASSPPSLAGGDTQYF
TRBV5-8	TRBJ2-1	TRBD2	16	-	TGTGCCAGCAGCTTGGAGGGACTAGCGGTGAACAATGAGCAGTTCTTC	CASSLEGLAVNNEQFF
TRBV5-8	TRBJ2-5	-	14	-	TGTGCCAGCAGCTTGGGGTGGCAGGGCGAGACCCAGTACTTC	CASSLGWQGETQYF
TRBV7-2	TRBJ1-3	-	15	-	TGTGCCAGCAGCTTAATACAGGGTTCTGGAAACACCATATATTTT	CASSLIQGSGNTIYF
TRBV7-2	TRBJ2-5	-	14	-	TGTGCCAGCAGCCCTAGCAGGGGTCAAGAGACCCAGTACTTC	CASSPSRGQETQYF
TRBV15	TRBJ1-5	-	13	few	TGTGCCACCAGCAGAGAAATCAAACAGCCCCAGCATTTT	CATSREIKQPQHF
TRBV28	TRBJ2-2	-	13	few	TGTGCCAGCAGCGGGGTAAACACCGGGGAGCTGTTTTTT	CASSGVNTGELFF
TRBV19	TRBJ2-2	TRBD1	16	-	TGTGCCAGTAGTATTCTACAAGGGACAGGCGCCGGGGAGCTGTTTTTT	CASSILQGTGAGELFF
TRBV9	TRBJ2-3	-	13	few	TGTGCCAGCAGCGTAGTAGCGGCGGATACGCAGTATTTT	CASSVVAADTQYF
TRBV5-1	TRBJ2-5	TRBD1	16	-	TGCGCCAGCAGCTCGACGGGACAGGGGGCCCAAGAGACCCAGTACTTC	CASSSTGQGAQETQYF
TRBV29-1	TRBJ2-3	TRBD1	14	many	TGCAGCGGCGCCGGGACAGTGGGCACAGATACGCAGTATTTT	CSGAGTVGTDTQYF
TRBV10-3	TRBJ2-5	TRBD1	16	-	TGTGCCATCAGTGAGGGGACAGGGTTGAACCAAGAGACCCAGTACTTC	CAISEGTGLNQETQYF
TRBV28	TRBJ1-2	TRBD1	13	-	TGTGCCAGCAAGACCGGGACAGTCTATGGCTACACCTTC	CASKTGTVYGYTF
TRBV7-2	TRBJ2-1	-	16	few	TGTGCCAGCAGCCGCCTCGGGATAGGGTTGAGTGATGAGCAGTTCTTC	CASSRLGIGLSDEQFF
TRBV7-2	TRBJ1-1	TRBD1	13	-	TGTGCCAGCAGCTTATTGACAGGGCGAGTAGCTTTCTTT	CASSLLTGRVAFF
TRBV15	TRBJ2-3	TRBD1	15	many	TGTGCCACCAGCACTCACAGGGGTAGCACAGATACGCAGTATTTT	CATSTHRGSTDTQYF
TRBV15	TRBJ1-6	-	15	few	TGTGCCACCAGCAGAGCCAGCGCTAATAATTCACCCCTCCACTTT	CATSRASANNSPLHF
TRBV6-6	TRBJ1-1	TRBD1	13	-	TGTGCCAGCAGTTGGGGTGACAGGGGGCAAGCTTTCTTT	CASSWGDRGQAFF
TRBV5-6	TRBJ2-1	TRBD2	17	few	TGTGCCAGCAGCAGGGGACTAGCGGGAGGGACCTACAATGAGCAGTTCTTC	CASSRGLAGGTYNEQFF
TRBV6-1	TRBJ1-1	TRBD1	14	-	TGTGCCAGCACTTTCGGACAGGGGAGGACTGAAGCTTTCTTT	CASTFGQGRTEAFF
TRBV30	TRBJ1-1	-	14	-	TGTGCCTGGAGTGTTTCCCTAGAGAACACTGAAGCTTTCTTT	CAWSVSLENTEAFF
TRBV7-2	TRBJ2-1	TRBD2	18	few	TGTGCCAGCAGCTTAGTTGCTAGCGGGGGGTCTTCCTACAATGAGCAGTTCTTC	CASSLVASGGSSYNEQFF
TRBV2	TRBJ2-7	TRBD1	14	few	TGTGCCAGCAGTGTAGGTCAGGGGGCTACCGAGCAGTACTTC	CASSVGQGATEQYF
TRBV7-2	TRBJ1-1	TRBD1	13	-	TGTGCCAGCAGCCGGGACAGGAACACTGAAGCTTTCTTT	CASSRDRNTEAFF
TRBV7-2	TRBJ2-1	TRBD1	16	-	TGTGCCAGCAGCCCCGGAGGGACAGGGAGAGGGAATGAGCAGTTCTTC	CASSPGGTGRGNEQFF
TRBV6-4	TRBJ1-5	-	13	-	TGTGCCAGCAGCCCCACCCGGGGGCAGCCCCAGCATTTT	CASSPTRGQPQHF
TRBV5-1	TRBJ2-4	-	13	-	TGCGCCAGCAGCTTTGGAGACTCAAACATTCAGTACTTC	CASSFGDSNIQYF
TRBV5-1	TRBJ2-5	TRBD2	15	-	TGCGCCAGCAGCTCGGGACTAGCGGGGAAAGAGACCCAGTACTTC	CASSSGLAGKETQYF
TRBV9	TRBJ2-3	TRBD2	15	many	TGTGCCAGCAGCGTAGGGACTAGCGGCACAGATACGCAGTATTTT	CASSVGTSGTDTQYF
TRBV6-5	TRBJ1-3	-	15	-	TGTGCCAGCAGTTACAGTGGGACATCCGGAAACACCATATATTTT	CASSYSGTSGNTIYF
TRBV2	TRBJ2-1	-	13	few	TGTGCCAGCAGGGGGGACAACTACAATGAGCAGTTCTTC	CASRGDNYNEQFF
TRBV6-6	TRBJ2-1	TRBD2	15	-	TGTGCCAGCAGCCCTGGACTAGCGGGAGATGTTGAGCAGTTCTTC	CASSPGLAGDVEQFF
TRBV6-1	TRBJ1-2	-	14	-	TGTGCCAGCAGTGAACTTAACCTACCGGGGGGCTACACCTTC	CASSELNLPGGYTF
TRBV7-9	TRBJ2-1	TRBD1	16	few	TGTGCCAGCAGCCTAGGACGGACAGGGATCTACAATGAGCAGTTCTTC	CASSLGRTGIYNEQFF
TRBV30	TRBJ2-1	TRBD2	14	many	TGTGCCTGGCAACTAGCGGGATTACTAAATGAGCAGTTCTTC	CAWQLAGLLNEQFF
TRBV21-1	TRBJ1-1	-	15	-	TGTGCCAGCAGCAAAGAGGGCAGGGCGGACACTGAAGCTTTCTTT	CASSKEGRADTEAFF
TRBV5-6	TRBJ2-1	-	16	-	TGTGCCAGCAGCAAACAAGTTCTGTCCCTTTACAATGAGCAGTTCTTC	CASSKQVLSLYNEQFF
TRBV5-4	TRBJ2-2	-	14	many	TGTGCCAGCAGCTCACCCGAGGCGGTCGGGGAGCTGTTTTTT	CASSSPEAVGELFF